This TCR beta chain emerged from a study of vaccination effects on CD4 cells after COVID-19. For the study at large: It was a median of 72 days after the second dose that post-vaccine samples were obtained.

Assay: immunoSEQ multiplex PCR; the TCRdb copy retains only in-frame clones and omits some. The sample contains tens of thousands of clones, more than 65% of which appear only once. On day 10 of culture, CD4+ T cells were separated out. A PCR test confirmed that the person had SARS-CoV-2 infection between March and December 2020. The participants, recipients of two vaccine doses, got either BNT162b2 or mRNA-1273. Half of the medium was exchanged for IL-2 medium on both days 3 and 7. The count of this clone is one. Its specificity is not known. Study findings and constraints: Late after vaccination, infection- and vaccine-induced clones showed marked clonal contraction.

This CDR3 region has 15 residues. Germline CDR1 reads SGHNT; CDR2 reads YYREEE (reference sequence). V gave up 4 bases and J gave up 9 bases; unmatched junction bases: 13. The TCR sequence derives from a human donor who had a prior SARS-CoV-2 infection. Sample: CD4+ T cells from PBMCs cultured without peptide, taken after COVID-19 vaccination. The J gene is TRBJ2-1, the V gene TRBV5-4; 7 nucleotides align to TRBD2. This chain's CDR3 is CASSRRLAGSAEQFF. The CDR3 DNA is TGTGCCAGCAGCCGCAGACTAGCCGGGTCTGCTGAGCAGTTCTTC.